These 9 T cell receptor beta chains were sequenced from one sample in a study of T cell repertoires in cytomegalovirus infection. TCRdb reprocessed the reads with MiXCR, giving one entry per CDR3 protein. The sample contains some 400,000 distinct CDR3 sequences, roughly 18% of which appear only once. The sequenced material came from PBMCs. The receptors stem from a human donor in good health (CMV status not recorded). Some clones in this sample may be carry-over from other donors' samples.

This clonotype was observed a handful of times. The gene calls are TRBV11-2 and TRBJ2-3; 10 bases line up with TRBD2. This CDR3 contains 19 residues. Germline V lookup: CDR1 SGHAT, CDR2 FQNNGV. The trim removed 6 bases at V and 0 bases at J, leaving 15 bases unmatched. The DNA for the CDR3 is TGTGCCAGCAGAAGGGGGCTAGCGGGGGCAATTGTTAGCACAGATACGCAGTATTTT. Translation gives CASRRGLAGAIVSTDTQYF.

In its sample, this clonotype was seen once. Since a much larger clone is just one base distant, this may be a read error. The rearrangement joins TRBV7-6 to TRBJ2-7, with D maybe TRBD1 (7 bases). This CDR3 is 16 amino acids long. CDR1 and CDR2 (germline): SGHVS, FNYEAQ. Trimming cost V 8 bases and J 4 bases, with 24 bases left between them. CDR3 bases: TGTGCCAGCGGCCCCCGGGGGACAGCATTTATTTACGAGCAGTACTTC. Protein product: CASGPRGTAFIYEQYF.

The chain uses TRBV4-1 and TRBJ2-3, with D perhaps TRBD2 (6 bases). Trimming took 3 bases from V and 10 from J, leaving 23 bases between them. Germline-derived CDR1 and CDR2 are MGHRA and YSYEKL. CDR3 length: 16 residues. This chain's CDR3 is CASSHPLEGRRASQYF. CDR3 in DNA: TGCGCCAGCAGCCACCCCCTGGAGGGGAGGCGAGCATCGCAGTATTTT.

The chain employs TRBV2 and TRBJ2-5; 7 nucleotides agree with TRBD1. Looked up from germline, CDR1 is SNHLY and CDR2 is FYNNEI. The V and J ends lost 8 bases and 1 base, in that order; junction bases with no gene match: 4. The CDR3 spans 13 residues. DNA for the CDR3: TGTGCCAGCTTCCGGGACAGCCAAGAGACCCAGTACTTC. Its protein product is CASFRDSQETQYF. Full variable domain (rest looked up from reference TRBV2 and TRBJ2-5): EPEVTQTPSHQVTQMGQEVILRCVPISNHLYFYWYRQILGQKVEFLVSFYNNEISEKSEIFDDQFSVERPDGSNFTLKIRSTKLEDSAMYFCASFRDSQETQYFGPGTRLLVL.

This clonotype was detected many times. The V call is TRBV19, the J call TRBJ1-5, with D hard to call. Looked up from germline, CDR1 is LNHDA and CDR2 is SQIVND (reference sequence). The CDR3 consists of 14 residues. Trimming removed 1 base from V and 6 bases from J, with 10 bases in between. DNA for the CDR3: TGTGCCAGTAGTATAGTTGGTTGGGGTCAGCCCCAGCATTTT. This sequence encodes CASSIVGWGQPQHF.

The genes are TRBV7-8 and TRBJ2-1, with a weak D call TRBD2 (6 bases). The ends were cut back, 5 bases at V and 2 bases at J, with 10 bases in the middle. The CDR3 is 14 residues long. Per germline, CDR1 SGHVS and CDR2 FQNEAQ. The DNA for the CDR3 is TGTGCCAGCAGCCCGCGGGGAACCTACAATGAGCAGTTCTTC. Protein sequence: CASSPRGTYNEQFF. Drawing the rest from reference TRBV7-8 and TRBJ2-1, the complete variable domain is GAGVSQSPRYKVAKRGQDVALRCDPISGHVSLFWYQQALGQGPEFLTYFQNEAQLDKSGLPSDRFFAERPEGSVSTLKIQRTQQEDSAVYLCASSPRGTYNEQFFGPGTRLTVL.

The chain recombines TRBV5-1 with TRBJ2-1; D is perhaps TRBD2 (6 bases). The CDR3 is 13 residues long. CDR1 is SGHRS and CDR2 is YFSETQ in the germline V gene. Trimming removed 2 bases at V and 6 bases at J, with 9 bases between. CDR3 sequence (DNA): TGCGCCAGCAGCTTCGGGGGAGCCAATGAGCAGTTCTTC. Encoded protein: CASSFGGANEQFF.

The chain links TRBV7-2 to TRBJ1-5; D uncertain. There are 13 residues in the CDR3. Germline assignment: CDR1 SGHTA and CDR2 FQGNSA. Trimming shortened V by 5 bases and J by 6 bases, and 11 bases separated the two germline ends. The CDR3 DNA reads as TGTGCCAGCAGCCGAGGACGTTTTCAGCCCCAGCATTTT. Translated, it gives CASSRGRFQPQHF. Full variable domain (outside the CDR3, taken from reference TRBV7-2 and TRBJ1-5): GAGVSQSPSNKVTEKGKDVELRCDPISGHTALYWYRQSLGQGLEFLIYFQGNSAPDKSGLPSDRFSAERTGGSVSTLTIQRTQQEDSAVYLCASSRGRFQPQHFGDGTRLSIL.

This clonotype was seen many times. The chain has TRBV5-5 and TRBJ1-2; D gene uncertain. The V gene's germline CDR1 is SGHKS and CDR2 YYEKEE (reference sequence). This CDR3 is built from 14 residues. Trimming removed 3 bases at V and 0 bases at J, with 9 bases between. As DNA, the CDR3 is TGTGCCAGCAGCTCTACTAACGCTAACTATGGCTACACCTTC. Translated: CASSSTNANYGYTF.